These T cell receptor beta chains were read from a single sample in a study of T cell changes during pregnancy in multiple sclerosis. Libraries were prepared by immunoSEQ multiplex PCR; TCRdb keeps only in-frame clonotypes and omits some of them. Here the sample spans tens of thousands of clones, nearly 90% being singletons. The sequencing used peripheral blood, collected in the first trimester of pregnancy. The receptor source for this set is a female donor with multiple sclerosis, enrolled in a pregnancy study. CDR3s include the opening cysteine and the closing phenylalanine or tryptophan. Fields, in order: J gene, D gene, V gene, clone size, CDR3 protein, CDR3 DNA. A D gene is named only where the DNA matches it firmly. Not every row has a clone size; where given, it reads once, few, many or a size class.

j_call: TRBJ1-1; d_call: TRBD1; v_call: TRBV19; clone_size: few; cdr3_aa: CASSKLDRGLRNTEAFF; cdr3_nt: TGTGCCAGTAGTAAATTGGACAGGGGGCTTCGGAACACTGAAGCTTTCTTT
j_call: TRBJ2-1; d_call: TRBD2; v_call: TRBV30; clone_size: -; cdr3_aa: CAWSFRLAGGPASYNEQFF; cdr3_nt: TGTGCCTGGAGTTTTAGACTAGCGGGAGGGCCTGCCTCCTACAATGAGCAGTTCTTC
j_call: TRBJ2-2; d_call: -; v_call: TRBV2; clone_size: -; cdr3_aa: CASSEEGANTGELFF; cdr3_nt: TGTGCCAGCAGTGAAGAGGGAGCGAACACCGGGGAGCTGTTTTTT
j_call: TRBJ1-1; d_call: -; v_call: TRBV11-3; clone_size: few; cdr3_aa: CASSRQGNTEAFF; cdr3_nt: TGTGCCAGCAGCCGCCAGGGAAACACTGAAGCTTTCTTT
j_call: TRBJ1-2; d_call: TRBD1; v_call: TRBV7-9; clone_size: -; cdr3_aa: CASSLETGGYGYTF; cdr3_nt: TGTGCCAGCAGCTTAGAGACAGGGGGATATGGCTACACCTTC
j_call: TRBJ1-5; d_call: TRBD1; v_call: TRBV2; clone_size: once; cdr3_aa: CASTGADRGTQPQHF; cdr3_nt: TGTGCCAGCACGGGAGCGGACAGGGGTACCCAGCCCCAGCATTTT
j_call: TRBJ2-2; d_call: TRBD1; v_call: TRBV5-1; clone_size: -; cdr3_aa: CASSLDRDRENTGELFF; cdr3_nt: TGCGCCAGCAGCTTGGACAGGGACAGGGAGAACACCGGGGAGCTGTTTTTT
j_call: TRBJ2-7; d_call: TRBD1; v_call: TRBV5-8; clone_size: -; cdr3_aa: CASSLAGQGLYEQYF; cdr3_nt: TGTGCCAGCAGCTTGGCCGGACAGGGACTGTACGAGCAGTACTTC
j_call: TRBJ1-1; d_call: TRBD1; v_call: TRBV4-1; clone_size: -; cdr3_aa: CASSSTGDTEAFF; cdr3_nt: TGCGCCAGCAGCTCTACAGGGGACACTGAAGCTTTCTTT
j_call: TRBJ1-1; d_call: -; v_call: TRBV6-5; clone_size: -; cdr3_aa: CASSFNRVANTEAFF; cdr3_nt: TGTGCCAGCAGTTTTAACAGGGTAGCGAACACTGAAGCTTTCTTT
j_call: TRBJ2-7; d_call: -; v_call: TRBV20-1; clone_size: -; cdr3_aa: CSARGSYEQYF; cdr3_nt: TGCAGTGCGAGGGGGTCCTACGAGCAGTACTTC
j_call: TRBJ2-1; d_call: TRBD2; v_call: TRBV25-1; clone_size: -; cdr3_aa: CASNEGGVGNEQFF; cdr3_nt: TGTGCCAGCAACGAGGGAGGGGTAGGTAATGAGCAGTTCTTC
j_call: TRBJ2-5; d_call: TRBD1; v_call: TRBV9; clone_size: -; cdr3_aa: CASSVGDRDLGTQYF; cdr3_nt: TGTGCCAGCAGCGTAGGCGACAGGGACCTGGGGACCCAGTACTTC
j_call: TRBJ2-5; d_call: -; v_call: TRBV5-6; clone_size: -; cdr3_aa: CASSPRLGETQYF; cdr3_nt: TGTGCCAGCAGCCCACGACTTGGAGAGACCCAGTACTTC
j_call: TRBJ1-1; d_call: -; v_call: TRBV10-1; clone_size: -; cdr3_aa: CASSDGQRAFF; cdr3_nt: TGCGCCAGCAGTGATGGACAGAGGGCTTTCTTT
j_call: TRBJ2-3; d_call: TRBD1; v_call: TRBV7-8; clone_size: -; cdr3_aa: CASSLAPRTGPPSTDTQYF; cdr3_nt: TGTGCCAGCAGCTTAGCGCCTAGGACAGGTCCCCCATCCACAGATACGCAGTATTTT
j_call: TRBJ2-3; d_call: -; v_call: TRBV14; clone_size: -; cdr3_aa: CASSQGYTDTQYF; cdr3_nt: TGTGCCAGCAGCCAAGGTTATACAGATACGCAGTATTTT
j_call: TRBJ2-7; d_call: -; v_call: TRBV21-1; clone_size: -; cdr3_aa: CASSKGKGQTYEQYF; cdr3_nt: TGTGCCAGCAGCAAAGGGAAAGGACAGACCTACGAGCAGTACTTC
j_call: TRBJ2-7; d_call: TRBD1; v_call: TRBV30; clone_size: -; cdr3_aa: CAWDREYEQYF; cdr3_nt: TGTGCCTGGGACAGGGAGTACGAGCAGTACTTC
j_call: TRBJ1-1; d_call: TRBD1; v_call: TRBV4-3; clone_size: -; cdr3_aa: CASSQVRDRNTEAFF; cdr3_nt: TGCGCCAGCAGCCAAGTACGGGACAGAAACACTGAAGCTTTCTTT
j_call: TRBJ1-4; d_call: TRBD1; v_call: TRBV27; clone_size: -; cdr3_aa: CASRGRDSYEKLFF; cdr3_nt: TGTGCCAGCAGGGGAAGGGACAGTTATGAAAAACTGTTTTTT
j_call: TRBJ2-7; d_call: TRBD2; v_call: TRBV9; clone_size: once; cdr3_aa: CASSVEGWLAGPYEQYF; cdr3_nt: TGTGCCAGCAGCGTAGAGGGGTGGCTAGCGGGTCCCTACGAGCAGTACTTC
j_call: TRBJ2-7; d_call: TRBD1; v_call: TRBV2; clone_size: -; cdr3_aa: CASSTPRGQSYEQYF; cdr3_nt: TGTGCCAGCAGTACCCCTAGGGGGCAAAGCTACGAGCAGTACTTC
j_call: TRBJ2-2; d_call: -; v_call: TRBV6-5; clone_size: -; cdr3_aa: CASSREQGNTGELFF; cdr3_nt: TGTGCCAGCAGTCGGGAACAGGGAAACACCGGGGAGCTGTTTTTT
j_call: TRBJ1-5; d_call: -; v_call: TRBV10-1; clone_size: -; cdr3_aa: CASSESSQPQHF; cdr3_nt: TGCGCCAGCAGTGAGTCGAGCCAGCCCCAGCATTTT
j_call: TRBJ1-1; d_call: -; v_call: TRBV25-1; clone_size: once; cdr3_aa: CASSERNGKAFF; cdr3_nt: TGTGCCAGCAGTGAAAGGAACGGGAAAGCTTTCTTT
j_call: TRBJ1-2; d_call: -; v_call: TRBV21-1; clone_size: -; cdr3_aa: CASTLPGQDYGYTF; cdr3_nt: TGTGCCAGCACCTTACCTGGACAGGACTATGGCTACACCTTC
j_call: TRBJ2-3; d_call: -; v_call: TRBV19; clone_size: -; cdr3_aa: CASSIAEREIPDTQYF; cdr3_nt: TGTGCCAGTAGTATAGCGGAGAGGGAGATCCCAGATACGCAGTATTTT
j_call: TRBJ2-5; d_call: -; v_call: TRBV9; clone_size: -; cdr3_aa: CASSRGGTIQETQYF; cdr3_nt: TGTGCCAGCAGCCGAGGCGGGACGATACAAGAGACCCAGTACTTC
j_call: TRBJ2-7; d_call: -; v_call: TRBV7-2; clone_size: -; cdr3_aa: CASSLLTRTGGTEQYF; cdr3_nt: TGTGCCAGCAGCTTACTCACCCGGACAGGAGGGACCGAGCAGTACTTC
j_call: TRBJ2-7; d_call: -; v_call: TRBV14; clone_size: -; cdr3_aa: CASALANEQYF; cdr3_nt: TGTGCCAGCGCCCTCGCGAACGAGCAGTACTTC
j_call: TRBJ2-7; d_call: TRBD1; v_call: TRBV10-2; clone_size: -; cdr3_aa: CASSFGQVTSYEQYF; cdr3_nt: TGCGCCAGCAGTTTTGGACAGGTGACCTCCTACGAGCAGTACTTC
j_call: TRBJ2-1; d_call: -; v_call: TRBV25-1; clone_size: -; cdr3_aa: CASSEPGLGYNEQFF; cdr3_nt: TGTGCCAGCAGTGAACCGGGACTGGGCTACAATGAGCAGTTCTTC
j_call: TRBJ2-3; d_call: TRBD2; v_call: TRBV4-1; clone_size: -; cdr3_aa: CASSQVGGGGRATDTQYF; cdr3_nt: TGCGCCAGCAGCCAAGTCGGGGGTGGCGGGAGGGCCACAGATACGCAGTATTTT
j_call: TRBJ1-1; d_call: -; v_call: TRBV6-1; clone_size: -; cdr3_aa: CASESLQGWTEAFF; cdr3_nt: TGTGCCAGCGAAAGCCTACAGGGTTGGACTGAAGCTTTCTTT
j_call: TRBJ2-2; d_call: TRBD2; v_call: TRBV18; clone_size: -; cdr3_aa: CASSPPTALAGGSDTGELFF; cdr3_nt: TGTGCCAGCTCACCACCGACGGCACTAGCGGGAGGGTCGGACACCGGGGAGCTGTTTTTT
j_call: TRBJ2-3; d_call: -; v_call: TRBV6-4; clone_size: -; cdr3_aa: CASSEEGGSTDTQYF; cdr3_nt: TGTGCCAGCAGTGAAGAGGGCGGGAGCACAGATACGCAGTATTTT
j_call: TRBJ1-1; d_call: -; v_call: TRBV5-1; clone_size: -; cdr3_aa: CASSLETAGGTEAFF; cdr3_nt: TGCGCCAGCAGCTTGGAGACCGCTGGAGGGACTGAAGCTTTCTTT
j_call: TRBJ1-1; d_call: TRBD1; v_call: TRBV5-1; clone_size: -; cdr3_aa: CASSFQQGANTEAFF; cdr3_nt: TGCGCCAGCAGCTTCCAACAGGGGGCGAACACTGAAGCTTTCTTT
j_call: TRBJ2-2; d_call: -; v_call: TRBV28; clone_size: -; cdr3_aa: CASSLGRGSNTGELFF; cdr3_nt: TGTGCCAGCAGTTTAGGGCGGGGATCGAACACCGGGGAGCTGTTTTTT
j_call: TRBJ2-5; d_call: -; v_call: TRBV18; clone_size: -; cdr3_aa: CASSSPAGLYQETQYF; cdr3_nt: TGTGCCAGCTCATCACCGGCGGGGTTGTACCAAGAGACCCAGTACTTC
j_call: TRBJ2-3; d_call: -; v_call: TRBV12-5; clone_size: -; cdr3_aa: CASGPTRDTQYF; cdr3_nt: TGTGCTAGTGGACCTACTAGGGATACGCAGTATTTT
j_call: TRBJ2-7; d_call: -; v_call: TRBV7-8; clone_size: -; cdr3_aa: CASSFGPDYEQYF; cdr3_nt: TGTGCCAGCAGCTTTGGCCCCGACTACGAGCAGTACTTC
j_call: TRBJ2-7; d_call: -; v_call: TRBV5-1; clone_size: -; cdr3_aa: CASSLYRNPYEQYF; cdr3_nt: TGCGCCAGCAGCTTGTACAGGAACCCCTACGAGCAGTACTTC
j_call: TRBJ1-4; d_call: -; v_call: TRBV5-1; clone_size: -; cdr3_aa: CASSLGQPNEKLFF; cdr3_nt: TGCGCCAGCAGCTTGGGACAGCCCAATGAAAAACTGTTTTTT
j_call: TRBJ1-1; d_call: TRBD1; v_call: TRBV5-4; clone_size: -; cdr3_aa: CASSLDRGSKAFF; cdr3_nt: TGTGCCAGCAGCTTGGACAGGGGGTCGAAAGCTTTCTTT
j_call: TRBJ2-3; d_call: TRBD2; v_call: TRBV5-1; clone_size: -; cdr3_aa: CASSSGLVRTDTQYF; cdr3_nt: TGCGCCAGCAGCTCGGGACTAGTCCGCACAGATACGCAGTATTTT
j_call: TRBJ1-1; d_call: -; v_call: TRBV7-7; clone_size: -; cdr3_aa: CASIPLQGNTEAFF; cdr3_nt: TGTGCCAGCATCCCATTACAGGGCAACACTGAAGCTTTCTTT
j_call: TRBJ2-1; d_call: -; v_call: TRBV12-5; clone_size: few; cdr3_aa: CASGLGGVVNEQFF; cdr3_nt: TGTGCTAGTGGTTTGGGGGGGGTGGTCAATGAGCAGTTCTTC
j_call: TRBJ2-7; d_call: TRBD1; v_call: TRBV4-3; clone_size: -; cdr3_aa: CASSQEGGQATSYEQYF; cdr3_nt: TGCGCCAGCAGCCAAGAAGGAGGACAGGCTACCTCCTACGAGCAGTACTTC
j_call: TRBJ1-1; d_call: -; v_call: TRBV28; clone_size: -; cdr3_aa: CASRGTGFTEAFF; cdr3_nt: TGTGCCTCCAGGGGTACAGGGTTCACTGAAGCTTTCTTT
j_call: TRBJ2-7; d_call: -; v_call: TRBV27; clone_size: -; cdr3_aa: CASSLSISRVEQYF; cdr3_nt: TGTGCCAGCAGTTTATCGATTAGTCGGGTCGAGCAGTACTTC
j_call: TRBJ2-1; d_call: -; v_call: TRBV2; clone_size: -; cdr3_aa: CASTVPSHRFGEQFF; cdr3_nt: TGTGCCAGCACGGTACCCTCGCATCGGTTTGGTGAGCAGTTCTTC
j_call: TRBJ2-5; d_call: -; v_call: TRBV18; clone_size: -; cdr3_aa: CASSPFRMRETQYF; cdr3_nt: TGTGCCAGCTCACCTTTCAGGATGAGAGAGACCCAGTACTTC
j_call: TRBJ2-1; d_call: TRBD2; v_call: TRBV10-3; clone_size: -; cdr3_aa: CAISESDSGVPTEQFF; cdr3_nt: TGTGCCATCAGTGAGTCGGATAGCGGGGTCCCCACAGAGCAGTTCTTC